This T cell receptor (beta chain) appears in the sequencing data of a study of shared clonotypes between healthy human individuals. This CDR3 is 16 amino acids long. V gave up 1 base and J gave up 5 bases; unmatched junction bases: 9. Germline V gives CDR1 LGHNA, CDR2 YNFKEQ. TCRdb's table, derived via immunoSEQ multiplex PCR, lists solely in-frame clones and lacks some. In the table there are fewer than 3 million clones, approximately 90% of which are singletons. The sample was naive CD4+ T cells from PBMCs. Subset defined: CD45RA+ positively selected. The receptor was derived from a young man in good health. Some clones in this sample may be carry-over from other donors' samples. V and J are TRBV4-2 and TRBJ2-3, with TRBD2 matching 7 bases. Here the CDR3 DNA reads TGTGCCAGCAGCCAAGTTTTGTCTAGCGGTATAGATACGCAGTATTTT. It encodes CASSQVLSSGIDTQYF.